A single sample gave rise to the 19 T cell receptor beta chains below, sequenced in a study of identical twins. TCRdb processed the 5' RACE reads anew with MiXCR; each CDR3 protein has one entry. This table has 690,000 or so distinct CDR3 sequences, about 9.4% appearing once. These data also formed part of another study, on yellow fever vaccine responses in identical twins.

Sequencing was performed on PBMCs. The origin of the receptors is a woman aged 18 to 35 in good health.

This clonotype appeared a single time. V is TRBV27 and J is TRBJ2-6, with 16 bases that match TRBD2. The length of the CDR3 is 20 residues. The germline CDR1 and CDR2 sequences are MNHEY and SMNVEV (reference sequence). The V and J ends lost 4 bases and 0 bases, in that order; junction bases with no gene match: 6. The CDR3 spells CASSSPGLAGGGSGANVLTF. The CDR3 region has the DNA TGTGCCAGCAGTTCCCCGGGACTAGCGGGAGGGGGCTCTGGGGCCAACGTCCTGACTTTC.

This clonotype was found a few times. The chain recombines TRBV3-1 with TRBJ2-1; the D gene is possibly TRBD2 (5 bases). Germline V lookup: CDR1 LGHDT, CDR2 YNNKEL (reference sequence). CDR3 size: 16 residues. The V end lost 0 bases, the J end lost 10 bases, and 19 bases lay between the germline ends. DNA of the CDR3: TGTGCCAGCAGCCAAGATCGTCGGGCGGGTCAAACCGAGCAGTTCTTC. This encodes CASSQDRRAGQTEQFF.

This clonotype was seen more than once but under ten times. CDR3 nucleotides: TGTGCCAGCAGCTTAGGTAGCGGGGAGGTCAATGAGCAGTTCTTC. This encodes CASSLGSGEVNEQFF. The J gene is TRBJ2-1, the V gene TRBV7-8, with TRBD2 matching over 8 bases. Germline V lookup: CDR1 SGHVS, CDR2 FQNEAQ. Trimming at V came to 1 base and at J to 6 bases, leaving 5 bases not matched to a gene. There are 15 residues in the CDR3.

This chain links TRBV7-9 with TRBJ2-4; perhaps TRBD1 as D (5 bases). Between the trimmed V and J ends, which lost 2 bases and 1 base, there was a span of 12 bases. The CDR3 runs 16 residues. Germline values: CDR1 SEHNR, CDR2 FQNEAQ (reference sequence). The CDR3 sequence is CASSLSTGRAKNIQYF. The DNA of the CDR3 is TGTGCCAGCAGCTTATCCACAGGAAGGGCCAAAAACATTCAGTACTTC.

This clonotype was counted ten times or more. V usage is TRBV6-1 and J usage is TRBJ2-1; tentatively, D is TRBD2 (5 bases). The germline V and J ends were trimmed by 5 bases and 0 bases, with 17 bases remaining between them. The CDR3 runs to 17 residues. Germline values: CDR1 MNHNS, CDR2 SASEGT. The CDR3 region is CASSTRTASISYNEQFF. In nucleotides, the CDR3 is TGTGCCAGCAGTACCCGGACTGCCTCAATCTCCTACAATGAGCAGTTCTTC.

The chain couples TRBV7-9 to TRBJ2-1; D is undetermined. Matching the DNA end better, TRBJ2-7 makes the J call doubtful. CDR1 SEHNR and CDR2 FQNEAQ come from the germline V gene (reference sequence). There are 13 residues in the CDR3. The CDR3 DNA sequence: TGTGCCAGCAGCTTAAGTGTGTTCGGTGAGCAGTACTTC. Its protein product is CASSLSVFGEQYF.

CDR3 DNA: TGCGCCAGCGGCGGGGGACAGGGATACGAGCAGTACTTC. Its translation: CASGGGQGYEQYF. The rearrangement links TRBV5-1 to TRBJ2-7, with 9 bases aligning to TRBD1. From germline, CDR1 is SGHRS and CDR2 YFSETQ. The CDR3 length is 13 residues. With V trimmed by 7 bases and J by 4 bases, 6 bases remained unmatched.

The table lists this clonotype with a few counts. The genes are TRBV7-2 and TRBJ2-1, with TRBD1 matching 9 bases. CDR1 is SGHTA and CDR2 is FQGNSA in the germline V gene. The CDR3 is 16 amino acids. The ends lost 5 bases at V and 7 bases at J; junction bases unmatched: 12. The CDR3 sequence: CASSTTMGQGVNEQFF. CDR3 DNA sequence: TGTGCCAGCAGCACCACCATGGGACAGGGTGTTAATGAGCAGTTCTTC.

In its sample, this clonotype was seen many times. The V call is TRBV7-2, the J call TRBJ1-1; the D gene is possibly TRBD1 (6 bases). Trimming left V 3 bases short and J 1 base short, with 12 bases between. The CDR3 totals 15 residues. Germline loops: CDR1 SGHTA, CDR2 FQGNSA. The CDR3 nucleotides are TGTGCCAGCAGCTTTCAAACAGGGCCGAACACTGAAGCTTTCTTT. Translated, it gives CASSFQTGPNTEAFF.

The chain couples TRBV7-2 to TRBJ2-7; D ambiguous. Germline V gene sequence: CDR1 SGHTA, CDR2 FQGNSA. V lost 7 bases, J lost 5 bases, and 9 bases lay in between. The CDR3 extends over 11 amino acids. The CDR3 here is CASTSKHEQYF. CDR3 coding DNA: TGTGCCAGCACTTCGAAGCACGAGCAGTACTTC.

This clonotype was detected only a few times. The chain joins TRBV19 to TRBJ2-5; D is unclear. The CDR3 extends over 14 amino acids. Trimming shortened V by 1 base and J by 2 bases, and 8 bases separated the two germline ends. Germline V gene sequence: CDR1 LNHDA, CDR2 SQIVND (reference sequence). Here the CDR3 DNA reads TGTGCCAGTAGTATAGGCGCACGACAAGAGACCCAGTACTTC. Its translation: CASSIGARQETQYF.

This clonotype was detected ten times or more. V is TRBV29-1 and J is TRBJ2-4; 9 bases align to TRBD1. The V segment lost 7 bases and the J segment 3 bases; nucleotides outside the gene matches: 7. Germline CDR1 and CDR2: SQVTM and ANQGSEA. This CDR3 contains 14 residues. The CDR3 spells CSAGTGTGKNIQYF. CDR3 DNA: TGCAGCGCTGGGACAGGGACGGGCAAAAACATTCAGTACTTC. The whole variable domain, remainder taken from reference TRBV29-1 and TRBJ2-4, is SAVISQKPSRDICQRGTSLTIQCQVDSQVTMMFWYRQQPGQSLTLIATANQGSEATYESGFVIDKFPISRPNLTFSTLTVSNMSPEDSSIYLCSAGTGTGKNIQYFGAGTRLSVL.

The CDR3 loop is CASSLSVRFFNEQFF. DNA of the CDR3: TGTGCCAGCAGTTTAAGTGTGCGGTTTTTCAATGAGCAGTTCTTC. This chain joins TRBV27 and TRBJ2-1; no definite D call. The V end lost 2 bases, the J end lost 6 bases, and 14 bases lay between the germline ends. The CDR3 spans 15 residues. Germline loops: CDR1 MNHEY, CDR2 SMNVEV (reference sequence).

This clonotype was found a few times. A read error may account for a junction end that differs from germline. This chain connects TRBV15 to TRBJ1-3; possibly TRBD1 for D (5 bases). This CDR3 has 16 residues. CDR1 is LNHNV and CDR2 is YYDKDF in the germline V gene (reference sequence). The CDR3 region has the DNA TGTGCCATCAGCAGAGAAAAGGGACTCTCTGGAAACACCATATATTTT. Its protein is CAISREKGLSGNTIYF.

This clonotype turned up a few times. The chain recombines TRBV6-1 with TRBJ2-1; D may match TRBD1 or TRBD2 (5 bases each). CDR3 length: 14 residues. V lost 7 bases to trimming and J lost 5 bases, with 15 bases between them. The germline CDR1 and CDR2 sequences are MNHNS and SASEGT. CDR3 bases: TGTGCCAGCAATCCGGGGACCCAAAACAATGAGCAGTTCTTC. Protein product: CASNPGTQNNEQFF.

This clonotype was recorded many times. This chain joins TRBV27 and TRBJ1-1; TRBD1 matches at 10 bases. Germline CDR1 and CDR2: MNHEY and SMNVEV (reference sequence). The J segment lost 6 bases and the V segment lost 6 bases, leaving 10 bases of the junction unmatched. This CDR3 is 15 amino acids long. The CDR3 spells CASSSPGTGVPEAFF. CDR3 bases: TGTGCCAGCAGCTCCCCCGGGACAGGGGTGCCTGAAGCTTTCTTT.

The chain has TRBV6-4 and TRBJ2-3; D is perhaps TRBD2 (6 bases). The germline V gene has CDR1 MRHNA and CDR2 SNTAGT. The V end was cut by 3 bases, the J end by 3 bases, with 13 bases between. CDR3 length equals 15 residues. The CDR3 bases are TGTGCCAGCAGTGATTTTAGCGGTAAAACAGATACGCAGTATTTT. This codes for CASSDFSGKTDTQYF.

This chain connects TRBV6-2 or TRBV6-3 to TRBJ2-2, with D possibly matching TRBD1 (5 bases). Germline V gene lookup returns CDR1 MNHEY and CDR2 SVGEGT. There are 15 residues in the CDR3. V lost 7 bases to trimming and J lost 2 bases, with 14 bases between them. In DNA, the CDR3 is TGTGCCAGCAATTCCGGAGACAGCAACACCGGGGAGCTGTTTTTT. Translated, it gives CASNSGDSNTGELFF.

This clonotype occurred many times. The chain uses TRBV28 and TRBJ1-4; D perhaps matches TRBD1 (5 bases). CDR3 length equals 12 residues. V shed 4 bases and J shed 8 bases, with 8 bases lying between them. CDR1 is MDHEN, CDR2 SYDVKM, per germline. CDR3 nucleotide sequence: TGTGCCAGCAGTTCAGGGCGAGAAAAACTGTTTTTT. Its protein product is CASSSGREKLFF.